The source of this T cell receptor beta chain is a study of blood T cell repertoires in COVID-19. About the study: There were acute and convalescent COVID-19 samples, and they came from the United States, Italy and Spain.

Sequenced by immunoSEQ multiplex PCR; TCRdb stores in-frame clones only, minus some. The sample lists around 29,000 clones, approximately 85% seen once, with 28% in the top ten. This CDR3 has 15 amino acids. V shed 1 base and J shed 4 bases, with 13 bases lying between them. Germline assignment: CDR1 SGHRS and CDR2 YFSETQ. The Seattle patients joined while their infection was active and were tracked longitudinally afterward. The chain joins TRBV5-1 to TRBJ2-3; no definite D call. This clonotype was obtained from an elderly woman with COVID-19, enrolled during active disease. Sample: peripheral blood. Written as DNA, the CDR3 is TGCGCCAGCAGCTTGAGCGTGGAACTTGCAGATACGCAGTATTTT. Translated, it gives CASSLSVELADTQYF.